The 22 T cell receptor beta chains below come from one sample, sequenced in a study of vaccination and CD4 T cells after COVID-19. This sample's treatment: approximately nine-day PBMC culture with coronavirus spike peptide pools or control peptides (ViraFEST assay). Sequencing of cultured CD4+ T cell DNA used the Oncomine TCR Beta short-read assay. One entry per CDR3 protein, called by TCRdb with MiXCR from the PCR reads. The sample carries roughly 7,500 distinct CDR3 sequences, 40% to 55% recorded once. No antigen is known for these receptors. What was sequenced was CD4+ T cells from blood, cultured in vitro. These receptors were collected from a human donor who had recovered from COVID-19.

CDR3 nucleotides: TGTGCCAGCAGTAATAGCGCAGATACGCAGTATTTT. Amino acids: CASSNSADTQYF. The rearrangement uses TRBV12-3 or TRBV12-4 and TRBJ2-3; D may be TRBD2 (5 bases). This CDR3 has 12 residues. V lost 5 bases to trimming and J lost 4 bases, with 7 bases between them.

The chain has TRBV27 and TRBJ2-2; TRBD2 agrees at 14 bases. This CDR3 is 18 amino acids long. Germline V gene data show CDR1 as MNHEY and CDR2 as SMNVEV (reference sequence). The ends lost 6 bases at V and 0 bases at J; junction bases unmatched: 6. DNA of the CDR3: TGTGCCAGCAGGCCGACTAGCGGGAGGGCCCCGAACACCGGGGAGCTGTTTTTT. This encodes CASRPTSGRAPNTGELFF.

The chain combines TRBV15 with TRBJ2-3; 7 positions agree with TRBD1. Germline V lookup: CDR1 LNHNV, CDR2 YYDKDF (reference sequence). J lost 1 base, V lost 8 bases, and 9 bases had no gene match. This CDR3 is 15 amino acids long. The CDR3 DNA reads TGTGCCACCGCTGCAGGGGGAAGGGGCACAGATACGCAGTATTTT. Protein product: CATAAGGRGTDTQYF.

There are a few counts of this clonotype. V is TRBV11-2 and J is TRBJ2-7; TRBD1 aligns across 8 bases. CDR3 size: 15 residues. Germline values: CDR1 SGHAT, CDR2 FQNNGV. V was pared by 1 base and J by 5 bases, with 7 bases of the junction left unmatched. CDR3 sequence: CASSLAGTGADEQYF. In DNA form, the CDR3 reads TGTGCCAGCAGCTTAGCCGGGACAGGCGCGGACGAGCAGTACTTC.

This clonotype showed up just a few times. This chain joins TRBV7-2 and TRBJ1-2; 8 bases are a match to TRBD1. Germline V gene sequence: CDR1 SGHTA, CDR2 FQGNSA. After removal of 5 bases from V and 8 bases from J, the junction contained 7 bases not matched to a gene. This CDR3 is 13 amino acids long. The CDR3 nucleotides read TGTGCCAGCAGCCCAACAGGGGGAGGGGGCTACACCTTC. Its protein is CASSPTGGGGYTF.

J is TRBJ1-3 and V is TRBV28; D possibly corresponds to TRBD1 (6 bases). The ends were cut back, 6 bases at V and 6 bases at J, with 15 bases in the middle. The CDR3 loop spans 14 amino acids. From germline, CDR1 is MDHEN and CDR2 SYDVKM. The CDR3 sequence is CASSLRGAENTIYF. Here the CDR3 DNA reads TGTGCCAGCAGCCTACGGGGGGCAGAAAACACCATATATTTT.

The V gene is TRBV7-9, the J gene TRBJ2-2; D possibly corresponds to TRBD2 (6 bases). The CDR3 covers 16 residues. Germline CDR1 is SEHNR and CDR2 is FQNEAQ (reference sequence). Trimming removed 6 bases at V and 2 bases at J, with 16 bases between. CDR3 DNA: TGTGCCAGCAGTCTCGGGGGAGTTGGAAACACCGGGGAGCTGTTTTTT. Protein product: CASSLGGVGNTGELFF. Full variable domain (missing parts from reference TRBV7-9 and TRBJ2-2): DTGVSQNPRHKITKRGQNVTFRCDPISEHNRLYWYRQTLGQGPEFLTYFQNEAQLEKSRLLSDRFSAERPKGSFSTLEIQRTEQGDSAMYLCASSLGGVGNTGELFFGEGSRLTVL.

The J gene is TRBJ1-6, the V gene TRBV4-2; D is uncertain. The CDR3 is 15 amino acids. Germline lookup yields CDR1 LGHNA and CDR2 YNFKEQ. V lost 4 bases to trimming and J lost 6 bases, with 13 bases between them. In DNA, the CDR3 is TGTGCCAGCAGCCGCGGGAGCGAGCTTAATTCACCCCTCCACTTT. It is translated as CASSRGSELNSPLHF.

The gene calls are TRBV11-3 and TRBJ2-2; D may be TRBD1 or TRBD2 (6 bases each). Per germline, CDR1 SGHNT and CDR2 YENEEA. The CDR3 is made up of 13 amino acids. V lost 5 bases, J lost 7 bases, and 11 bases lay in between. The CDR3 is CASSLQGLGELFF. The DNA of the CDR3 is TGTGCCAGCAGCCTACAGGGACTCGGGGAGCTGTTTTTT.

This clonotype was observed a handful of times. The chain couples TRBV7-2 to TRBJ2-2; possibly TRBD2 for D (6 bases). The germline V gene encodes CDR1 SGHTA and CDR2 FQGNSA. The V end lost 5 bases, the J end lost 8 bases, and 21 bases lay between the germline ends. The CDR3 sequence is 16 residues long. The CDR3 here is CASSVERRGAYGELFF. The CDR3 nucleotides are TGTGCCAGCAGCGTAGAAAGGCGGGGTGCATATGGGGAGCTGTTTTTT.

The table lists this clonotype with a few counts. CDR3 sequence reads: CSSISGRAADTQYF. Written as DNA, the CDR3 is TGCAGCTCAATTAGCGGGAGGGCCGCAGATACGCAGTATTTT. V gene TRBV20-1 combines with J gene TRBJ2-3; 11 bases are a match to TRBD2. This CDR3 region has 14 residues. The germline gives CDR1 DFQATT, CDR2 SNEGSKA (reference sequence).

The sample holds a few counts of this clonotype. The genes are TRBV7-2 and TRBJ1-3; 7 bases are shared with TRBD1. CDR3 length equals 15 residues. CDR1 is SGHTA and CDR2 is FQGNSA in the germline V gene. The junction had 7 bases not matched to a gene; V was cut back by 4 bases and J by 4 bases. The CDR3 sequence is CASSSGGRSGNTIYF. For the CDR3, the DNA is TGTGCCAGCAGCTCAGGGGGGCGGTCCGGAAACACCATATATTTT.

This clonotype was detected a few times. The rearrangement uses TRBV28 and TRBJ2-1, with D uncertain. V was shortened by 10 bases and J by 5 bases, with 12 bases between the two germline ends. Per the germline V gene, CDR1 is MDHEN and CDR2 is SYDVKM. The CDR3 has 12 amino acids. In DNA form, the CDR3 reads TGTGCCATAGATAGCAGACACAATGAGCAGTTCTTC. Protein sequence: CAIDSRHNEQFF.

This clonotype was recorded only once. This rearrangement joins TRBV5-1 to TRBJ2-2, with TRBD2 as a possible D gene (6 bases). The CDR3 extends over 16 amino acids. With 4 bases removed from V and 5 bases from J, the gap between germline ends came to 18 bases. Germline CDR1 reads SGHRS; CDR2 reads YFSETQ. The CDR3 DNA reads as TGCGCCAGCAGCCCGGCGGGGTTAGCGGTTACCGGGGAGCTGTTTTTT. As protein: CASSPAGLAVTGELFF.

The V and J genes are TRBV7-2 and TRBJ2-1; 9 bases align to TRBD2. J gave up 4 bases and V 3 bases, and 1 base lay outside the gene matches. CDR1 and CDR2 (germline): SGHTA, FQGNSA. The CDR3 is 14 amino acids. Here the CDR3 reads CASSFSGSYNEQFF. DNA of the CDR3: TGTGCCAGCAGCTTTAGCGGGAGTTACAATGAGCAGTTCTTC.

V is TRBV7-2 and J is TRBJ1-1; D call uncertain. The germline V and J ends were trimmed by 1 base and 1 base, with 7 bases remaining between them. The CDR3 runs 14 residues. Germline CDR1 reads SGHTA; CDR2 reads FQGNSA. The CDR3 loop is CASSLEWENTEAFF. The CDR3 DNA reads as TGTGCCAGCAGCTTAGAGTGGGAGAACACTGAAGCTTTCTTT.

V and J are TRBV15 and TRBJ2-7; tentative D call: TRBD2 (6 bases). In germline, CDR1 is LNHNV, CDR2 YYDKDF (reference sequence). Trimming shortened V by 1 base and J by 7 bases, and 17 bases separated the two germline ends. The CDR3 covers 15 residues. The CDR3 spells CATSRARDLREEQYF. CDR3 nucleotides: TGTGCCACCAGCAGAGCCCGGGACCTTCGGGAGGAGCAGTACTTC.

This clonotype came up a few times. The chain employs TRBV19 and TRBJ2-7; 7 bases map to TRBD1. The germline gives CDR1 LNHDA, CDR2 SQIVND (reference sequence). The V gene end was trimmed by 5 bases and the J gene end by 2 bases; junction bases not matched to a gene: 6. CDR3 length equals 14 residues. This chain's CDR3 is CASSLRTGPYEQYF. In DNA form, the CDR3 reads TGTGCCAGTAGTTTGCGGACAGGACCCTACGAGCAGTACTTC. Complete variable domain (other parts from reference TRBV19 and TRBJ2-7): DGGITQSPKYLFRKEGQNVTLSCEQNLNHDAMYWYRQDPGQGLRLIYYSQIVNDFQKGDIAEGYSVSREKKESFPLTVTSAQKNPTAFYLCASSLRTGPYEQYFGPGTRLTVT.

The J gene is TRBJ1-5, the V gene TRBV30; D uncertain. Germline V CDR1 and CDR2: GTSNPN, SVGIG (reference sequence). This CDR3 is 13 amino acids long. Trimming pared 4 bases from V and 8 bases from J, leaving 15 bases between. DNA for the CDR3: TGTGCCTGGAAAATTAAGGGCAGCAAGCCCCAGCATTTT. The encoded protein is CAWKIKGSKPQHF.

This chain connects TRBV11-2 to TRBJ2-2; tentative D call: TRBD2 (6 bases). V lost 5 bases and J 5 bases, leaving 18 bases between the germline ends. The CDR3 has 16 amino acids. CDR1 is SGHAT, CDR2 FQNNGV, per germline. The CDR3 DNA reads as TGTGCCAGCAGCCCCGGGACTTTTGGCTCAACCGGGGAGCTGTTTTTT. It codes for CASSPGTFGSTGELFF. Supplemented by reference TRBV11-2 and TRBJ2-2, the full variable domain reads EAGVAQSPRYKIIEKRQSVAFWCNPISGHATLYWYQQILGQGPKLLIQFQNNGVVDDSQLPKDRFSAERLKGVDSTLKIQPAKLEDSAVYLCASSPGTFGSTGELFFGEGSRLTVL.

The gene calls are TRBV20-1 and TRBJ1-1; no reliable D call. There are 12 residues in the CDR3. V lost 7 bases and J 5 bases, leaving 14 bases between the germline ends. Germline loops: CDR1 DFQATT, CDR2 SNEGSKA (reference sequence). The CDR3 is CSVRRAQTEAFF. The CDR3 bases are TGCAGTGTTCGACGGGCTCAAACTGAAGCTTTCTTT.

The chain uses TRBV20-1 and TRBJ2-5; D could derive from TRBD1 or TRBD2 (7 bases each). Trimming shortened V by 1 base and J by 2 bases, and 11 bases separated the two germline ends. CDR1 DFQATT and CDR2 SNEGSKA come from the germline V gene (reference sequence). The CDR3 has 14 residues. Here the CDR3 reads CSARGGGQQETQYF. The CDR3 DNA reads TGCAGTGCTAGAGGGGGGGGACAGCAAGAGACCCAGTACTTC.